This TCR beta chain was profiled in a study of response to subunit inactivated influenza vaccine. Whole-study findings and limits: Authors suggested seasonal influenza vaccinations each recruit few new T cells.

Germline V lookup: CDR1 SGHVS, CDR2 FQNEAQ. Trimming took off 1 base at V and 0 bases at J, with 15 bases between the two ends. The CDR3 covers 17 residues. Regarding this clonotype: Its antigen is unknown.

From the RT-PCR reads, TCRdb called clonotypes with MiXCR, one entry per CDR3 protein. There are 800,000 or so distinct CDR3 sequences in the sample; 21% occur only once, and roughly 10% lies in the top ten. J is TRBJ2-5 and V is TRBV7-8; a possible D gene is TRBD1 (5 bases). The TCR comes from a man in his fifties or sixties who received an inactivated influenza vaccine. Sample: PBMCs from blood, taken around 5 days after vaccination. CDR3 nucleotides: TGTGCCAGCAGCTTAGGGGTTCTAGGGGTCTACCAAGAGACCCAGTACTTC. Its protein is CASSLGVLGVYQETQYF.